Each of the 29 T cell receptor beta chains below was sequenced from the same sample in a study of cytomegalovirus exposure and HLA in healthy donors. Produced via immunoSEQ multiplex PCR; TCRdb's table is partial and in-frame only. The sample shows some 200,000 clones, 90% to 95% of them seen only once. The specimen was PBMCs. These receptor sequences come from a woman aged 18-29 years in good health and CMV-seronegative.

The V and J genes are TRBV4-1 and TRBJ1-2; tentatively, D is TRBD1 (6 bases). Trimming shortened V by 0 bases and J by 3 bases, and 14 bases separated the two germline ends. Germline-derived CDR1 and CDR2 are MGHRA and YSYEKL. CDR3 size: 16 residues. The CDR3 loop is CASSQEGGAGDYGYTF. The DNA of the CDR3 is TGCGCCAGCAGCCAAGAGGGGGGGGCAGGGGACTATGGCTACACCTTC.

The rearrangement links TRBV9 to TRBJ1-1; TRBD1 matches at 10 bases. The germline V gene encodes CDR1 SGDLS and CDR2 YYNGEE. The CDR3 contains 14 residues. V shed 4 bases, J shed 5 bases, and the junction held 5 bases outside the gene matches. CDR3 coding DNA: TGTGCCAGCAGCAGACAGGGGGCGGGAACTGAAGCTTTCTTT. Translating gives CASSRQGAGTEAFF.

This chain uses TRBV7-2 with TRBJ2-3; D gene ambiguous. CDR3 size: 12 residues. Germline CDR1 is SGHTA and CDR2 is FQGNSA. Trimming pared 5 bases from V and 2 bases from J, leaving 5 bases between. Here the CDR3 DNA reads TGTGCCAGCAGCCTACTCACAGATACGCAGTATTTT. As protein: CASSLLTDTQYF. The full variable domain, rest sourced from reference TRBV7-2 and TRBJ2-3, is GAGVSQSPSNKVTEKGKDVELRCDPISGHTALYWYRQSLGQGLEFLIYFQGNSAPDKSGLPSDRFSAERTGGSVSTLTIQRTQQEDSAVYLCASSLLTDTQYFGPGTRLTVL.

The CDR3 DNA follows: TGTGCCAGCAGCGATGATCCCGGGCCTAGCGGAAGCACAGATACGCAGTATTTT. It is translated as CASSDDPGPSGSTDTQYF. The chain has TRBV9 and TRBJ2-3; 7 bases are a match to TRBD2. In germline, CDR1 is SGDLS, CDR2 YYNGEE. J lost 0 bases, V lost 3 bases, and 13 bases had no gene match. The CDR3 is 18 residues long.

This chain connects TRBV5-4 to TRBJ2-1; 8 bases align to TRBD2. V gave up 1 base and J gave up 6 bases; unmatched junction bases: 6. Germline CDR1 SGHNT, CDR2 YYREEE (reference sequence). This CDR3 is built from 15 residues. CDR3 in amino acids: CASSLRLAGLNEQFF. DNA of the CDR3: TGTGCCAGCAGCTTGAGGCTAGCGGGTCTCAATGAGCAGTTCTTC. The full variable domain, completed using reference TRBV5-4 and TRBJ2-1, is ETGVTQSPTHLIKTRGQQVTLRCSSQSGHNTVSWYQQALGQGPQFIFQYYREEENGRGNFPPRFSGLQFPNYSSELNVNALELDDSALYLCASSLRLAGLNEQFFGPGTRLTVL.

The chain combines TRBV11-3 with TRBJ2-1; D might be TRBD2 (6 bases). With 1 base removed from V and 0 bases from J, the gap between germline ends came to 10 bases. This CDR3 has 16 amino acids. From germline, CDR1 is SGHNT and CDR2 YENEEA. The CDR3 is CASSLAGDSSYNEQFF. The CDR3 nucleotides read TGTGCCAGCAGCTTAGCGGGGGATAGCTCCTACAATGAGCAGTTCTTC.

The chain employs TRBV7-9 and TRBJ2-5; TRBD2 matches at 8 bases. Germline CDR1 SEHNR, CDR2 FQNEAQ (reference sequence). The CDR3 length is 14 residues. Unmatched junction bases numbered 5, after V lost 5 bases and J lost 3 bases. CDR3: CASSGLANEETQYF. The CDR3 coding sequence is TGTGCCAGCAGCGGACTAGCTAATGAAGAGACCCAGTACTTC.

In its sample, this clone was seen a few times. CDR3 DNA: TGCGCCAGCAGCCCACTGTTTGGCGGCGGGGAGCTGTTTTTT. Translating gives CASSPLFGGGELFF. The chain joins TRBV5-1 to TRBJ2-2; D is undetermined. The CDR3 length is 14 residues. The germline V and J ends were trimmed by 4 bases and 7 bases, with 14 bases remaining between them. Germline V CDR1 and CDR2: SGHRS, YFSETQ.

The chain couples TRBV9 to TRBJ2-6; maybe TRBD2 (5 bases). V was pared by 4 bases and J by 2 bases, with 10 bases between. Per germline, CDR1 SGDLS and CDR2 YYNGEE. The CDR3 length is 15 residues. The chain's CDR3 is CASSPTSTGANVLTF. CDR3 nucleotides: TGTGCCAGCAGCCCCACTAGTACTGGGGCCAACGTCCTGACTTTC.

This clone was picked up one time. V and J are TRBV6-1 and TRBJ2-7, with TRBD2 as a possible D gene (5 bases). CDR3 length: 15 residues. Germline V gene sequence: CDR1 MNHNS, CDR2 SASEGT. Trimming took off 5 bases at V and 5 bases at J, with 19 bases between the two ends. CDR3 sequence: CASSPIVGSGNEQYF. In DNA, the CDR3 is TGTGCCAGCAGTCCCATCGTGGGGTCGGGGAACGAGCAGTACTTC.

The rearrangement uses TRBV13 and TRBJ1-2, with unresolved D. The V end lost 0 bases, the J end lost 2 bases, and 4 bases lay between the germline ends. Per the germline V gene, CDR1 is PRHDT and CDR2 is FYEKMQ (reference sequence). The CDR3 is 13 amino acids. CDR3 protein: CASSLGLNYGYTF. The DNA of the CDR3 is TGTGCCAGCAGCTTAGGGTTAAACTATGGCTACACCTTC.

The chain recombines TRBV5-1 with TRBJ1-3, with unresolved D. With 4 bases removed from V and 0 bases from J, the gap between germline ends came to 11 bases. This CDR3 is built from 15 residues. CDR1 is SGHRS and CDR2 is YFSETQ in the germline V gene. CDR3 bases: TGCGCCAGCAGCATAGGACTTAGCTCTGGAAACACCATATATTTT. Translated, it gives CASSIGLSSGNTIYF.

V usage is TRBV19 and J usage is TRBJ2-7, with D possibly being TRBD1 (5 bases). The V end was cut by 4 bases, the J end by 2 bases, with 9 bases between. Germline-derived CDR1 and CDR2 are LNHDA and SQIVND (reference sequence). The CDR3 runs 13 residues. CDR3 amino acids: CASSTGLTYEQYF. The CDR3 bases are TGTGCCAGTAGTACAGGGTTGACCTACGAGCAGTACTTC.

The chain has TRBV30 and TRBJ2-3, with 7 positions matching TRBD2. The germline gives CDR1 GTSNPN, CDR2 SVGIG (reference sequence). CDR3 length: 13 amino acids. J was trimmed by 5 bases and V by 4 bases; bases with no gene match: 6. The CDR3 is CAWKRDSGDTQYF. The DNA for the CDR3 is TGTGCCTGGAAGCGGGATTCGGGAGATACGCAGTATTTT.

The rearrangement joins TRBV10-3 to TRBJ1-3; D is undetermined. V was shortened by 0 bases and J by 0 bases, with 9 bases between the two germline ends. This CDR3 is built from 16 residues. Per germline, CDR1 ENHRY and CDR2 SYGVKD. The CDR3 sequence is CAISESIPGSGNTIYF. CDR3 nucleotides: TGTGCCATCAGTGAGTCGATCCCGGGCTCTGGAAACACCATATATTTT.

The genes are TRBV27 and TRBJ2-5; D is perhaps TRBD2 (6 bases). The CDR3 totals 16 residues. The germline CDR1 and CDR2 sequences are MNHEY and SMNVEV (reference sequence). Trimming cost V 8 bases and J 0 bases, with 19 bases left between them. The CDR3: CASQRGGNPYQETQYF. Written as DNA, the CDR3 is TGTGCCAGCCAGAGGGGCGGGAACCCCTACCAAGAGACCCAGTACTTC.

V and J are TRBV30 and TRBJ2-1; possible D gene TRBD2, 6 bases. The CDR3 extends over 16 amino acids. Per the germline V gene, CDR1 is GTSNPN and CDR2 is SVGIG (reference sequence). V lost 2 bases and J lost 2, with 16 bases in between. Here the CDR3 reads CAWSTRGNPTYNEQFF. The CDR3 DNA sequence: TGTGCCTGGAGTACACGGGGGAACCCGACCTACAATGAGCAGTTCTTC.

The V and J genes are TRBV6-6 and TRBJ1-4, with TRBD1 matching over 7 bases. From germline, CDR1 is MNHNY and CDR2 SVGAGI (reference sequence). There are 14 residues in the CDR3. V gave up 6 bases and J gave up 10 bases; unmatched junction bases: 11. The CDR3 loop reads CASSQTGSVGKLFF. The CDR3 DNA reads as TGTGCCAGCAGCCAGACAGGGTCGGTTGGAAAACTGTTTTTT.

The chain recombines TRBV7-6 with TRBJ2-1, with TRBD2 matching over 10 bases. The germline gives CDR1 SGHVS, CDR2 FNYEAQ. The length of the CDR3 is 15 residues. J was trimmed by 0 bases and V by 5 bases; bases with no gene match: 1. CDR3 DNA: TGTGCCAGCAGCAGACTAGCGGGCTCCTACAATGAGCAGTTCTTC. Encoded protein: CASSRLAGSYNEQFF. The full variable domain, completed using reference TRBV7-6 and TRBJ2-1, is GAGVSQSPRYKVTKRGQDVALRCDPISGHVSLYWYRQALGQGPEFLTYFNYEAQQDKSGLPNDRFSAERPEGSISTLTIQRTEQRDSAMYRCASSRLAGSYNEQFFGPGTRLTVL.

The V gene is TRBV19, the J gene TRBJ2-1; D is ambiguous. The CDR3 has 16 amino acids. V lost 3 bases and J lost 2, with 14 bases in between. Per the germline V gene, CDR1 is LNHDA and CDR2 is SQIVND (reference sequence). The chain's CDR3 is CASSMGSNHPYNEQFF. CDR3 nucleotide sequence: TGTGCCAGTAGTATGGGTAGCAACCACCCCTACAATGAGCAGTTCTTC.

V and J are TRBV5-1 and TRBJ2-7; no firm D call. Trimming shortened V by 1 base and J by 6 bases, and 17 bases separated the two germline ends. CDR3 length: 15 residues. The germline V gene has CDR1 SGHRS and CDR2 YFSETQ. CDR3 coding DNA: TGCGCCAGCAGCTTGCCATCCGGCGGTCGTAGCGAGCAGTACTTC. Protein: CASSLPSGGRSEQYF.

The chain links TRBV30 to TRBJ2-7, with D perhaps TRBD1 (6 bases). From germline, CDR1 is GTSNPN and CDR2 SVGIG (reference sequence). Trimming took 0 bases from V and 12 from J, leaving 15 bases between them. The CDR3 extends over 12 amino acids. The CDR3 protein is CAWSVRQGSRYF. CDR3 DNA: TGTGCCTGGAGTGTAAGGCAGGGGAGTCGGTACTTC.

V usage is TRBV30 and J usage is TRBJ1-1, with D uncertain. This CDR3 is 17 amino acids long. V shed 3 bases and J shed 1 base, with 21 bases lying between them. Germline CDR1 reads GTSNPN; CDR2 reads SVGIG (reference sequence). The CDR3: CAWSPIYSSGWNTEAFF. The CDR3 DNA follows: TGTGCCTGGAGCCCGATTTATAGTTCGGGGTGGAACACTGAAGCTTTCTTT.

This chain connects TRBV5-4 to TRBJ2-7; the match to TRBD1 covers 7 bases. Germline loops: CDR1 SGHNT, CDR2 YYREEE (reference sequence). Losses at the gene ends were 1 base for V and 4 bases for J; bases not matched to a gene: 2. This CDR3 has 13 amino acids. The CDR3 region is CASSLRGLYEQYF. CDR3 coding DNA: TGTGCCAGCAGCTTGAGGGGGCTGTACGAGCAGTACTTC.

CDR3 sequence (DNA): TGCAGCGTAGACGGGACAGGGAGTTTTGCTTTCTTT. Protein sequence: CSVDGTGSFAFF. The J gene is TRBJ1-1, the V gene TRBV29-1; the match to TRBD1 covers 9 bases. Trimming cost V 6 bases and J 11 bases; bases outside gene matches: 10. Germline CDR1 and CDR2: SQVTM and ANQGSEA. The CDR3 contains 12 residues.

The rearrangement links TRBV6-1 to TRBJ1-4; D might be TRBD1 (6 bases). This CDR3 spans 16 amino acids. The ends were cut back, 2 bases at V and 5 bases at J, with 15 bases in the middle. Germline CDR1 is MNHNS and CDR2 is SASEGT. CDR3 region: CASSEFPGVINEKLFF. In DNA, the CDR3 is TGTGCCAGCAGTGAATTTCCAGGGGTCATAAATGAAAAACTGTTTTTT.

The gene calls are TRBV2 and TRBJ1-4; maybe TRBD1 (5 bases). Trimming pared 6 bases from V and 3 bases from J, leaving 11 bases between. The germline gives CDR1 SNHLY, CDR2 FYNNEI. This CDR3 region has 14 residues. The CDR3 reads CASRPREANEKLFF. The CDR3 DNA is TGTGCCAGCAGACCCAGGGAGGCTAATGAAAAACTGTTTTTT.

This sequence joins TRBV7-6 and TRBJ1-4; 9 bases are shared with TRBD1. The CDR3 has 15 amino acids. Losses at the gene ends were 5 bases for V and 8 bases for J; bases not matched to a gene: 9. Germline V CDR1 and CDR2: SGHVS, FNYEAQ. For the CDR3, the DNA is TGTGCCAGCAGCAACCCGGGGACAGGGTGGGAAAAACTGTTTTTT. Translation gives CASSNPGTGWEKLFF.

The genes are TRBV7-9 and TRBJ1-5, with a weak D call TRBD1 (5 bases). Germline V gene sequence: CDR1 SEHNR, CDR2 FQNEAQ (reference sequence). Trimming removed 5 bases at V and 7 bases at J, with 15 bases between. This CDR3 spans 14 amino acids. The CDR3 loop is CASSPGRGGQPQHF. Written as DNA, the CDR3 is TGTGCCAGCAGCCCAGGGAGGGGAGGCCAGCCCCAGCATTTT.